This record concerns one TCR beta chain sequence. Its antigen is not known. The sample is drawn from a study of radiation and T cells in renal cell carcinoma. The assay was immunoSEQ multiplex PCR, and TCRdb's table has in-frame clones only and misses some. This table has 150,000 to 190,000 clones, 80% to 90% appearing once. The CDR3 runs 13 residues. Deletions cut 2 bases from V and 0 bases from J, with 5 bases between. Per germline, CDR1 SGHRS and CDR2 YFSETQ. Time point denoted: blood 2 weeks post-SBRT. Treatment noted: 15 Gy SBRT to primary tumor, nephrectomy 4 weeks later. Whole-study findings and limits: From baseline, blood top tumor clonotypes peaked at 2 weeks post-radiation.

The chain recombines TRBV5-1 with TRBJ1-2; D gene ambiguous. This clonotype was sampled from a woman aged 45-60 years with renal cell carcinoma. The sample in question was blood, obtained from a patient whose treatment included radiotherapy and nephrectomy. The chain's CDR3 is CASSFGANYGYTF. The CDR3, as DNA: TGCGCCAGCAGCTTCGGAGCTAACTATGGCTACACCTTC.